The 10 T cell receptor beta chains listed next were all sequenced from one sample in a study of T cell repertoires in cytomegalovirus infection. These receptors lack a known antigen. TCRdb re-derived calls from the reads in MiXCR, one entry per CDR3 protein. The sample consists of under 850,000 distinct CDR3 sequences, around 31% of them appearing once. This material consisted of cultured PBMCs, taken from culture after CMV antigen stimulation. The receptors come from a human donor in good health (CMV status not recorded). Some clones in this sample may be carry-over from other donors' samples.

This clonotype was picked up a small number of times. The chain uses TRBV15 and TRBJ2-5, with D possibly TRBD1 on 5 matching bases. CDR3 size: 16 residues. Trimming removed 3 bases from V and 1 base from J, with 15 bases in between. The germline V gene has CDR1 LNHNV and CDR2 YYDKDF (reference sequence). CDR3 in DNA: TGTGCCACCAGCAGCTTAGGGTTGGGGCCCCAAGAGACCCAGTACTTC. This codes for CATSSLGLGPQETQYF.

The chain links TRBV6-2 or TRBV6-3 to TRBJ2-1; 10 bases match TRBD2. Germline lookup yields CDR1 MNHEY and CDR2 SVGEGT. There are 15 residues in the CDR3. V lost 5 bases to trimming and J lost 10 bases; unmatched junction nucleotides: 11. CDR3 bases: TGTGCCAGCAGTAGCCGAGCGGGGGGGCCCCGGGAGCAGTTCTTC. It translates to CASSSRAGGPREQFF.

This clonotype was counted only a few times. V usage is TRBV11-2 and J usage is TRBJ2-7, with 9 bases that match TRBD1. The CDR3 runs 15 residues. J gave up 4 bases and V 1 base, and 5 bases lay outside the gene matches. CDR1 and CDR2 (germline): SGHAT, FQNNGV. The CDR3 loop is CASSLVGTGFYEQYF. The DNA for the CDR3 is TGTGCCAGCAGCTTAGTCGGGACAGGGTTTTACGAGCAGTACTTC.

This clonotype occurred many times. The chain has TRBV7-2 and TRBJ2-1; TRBD2 matches at 11 bases. The V gene's germline CDR1 is SGHTA and CDR2 FQGNSA. CDR3 length: 15 amino acids. V lost 3 bases to trimming and J lost 4 bases; unmatched junction nucleotides: 2. Here the CDR3 reads CASSFGLAGYNEQFF. The DNA for the CDR3 is TGTGCCAGCAGCTTCGGACTAGCGGGTTACAATGAGCAGTTCTTC.

The chain couples TRBV11-3 to TRBJ1-6; no definite D call. Trimming left V 5 bases short and J 8 bases short, with 19 bases between. The CDR3 covers 16 residues. Germline V gene lookup returns CDR1 SGHNT and CDR2 YENEEA. The CDR3 nucleotides are TGTGCCAGCAGCCCCCGCATTCAAAGAGAGCATTCACCCCTCCACTTT. It is translated as CASSPRIQREHSPLHF. The whole variable domain, remainder taken from reference TRBV11-3 and TRBJ1-6, is EAGVVQSPRYKIIEKKQPVAFWCNPISGHNTLYWYLQNLGQGPELLIRYENEEAVDDSQLPKDRFSAERLKGVDSTLKIQPAELGDSAVYLCASSPRIQREHSPLHFGNGTRLTVT.

This clonotype occurred a few times. The chain joins TRBV7-4 to TRBJ1-5; D perhaps matches TRBD1 (6 bases). This CDR3 contains 13 residues. The germline gives CDR1 SGHVT, CDR2 SQSDAQ. The V end was cut by 5 bases, the J end by 5 bases, with 10 bases between. CDR3 bases: TGTGCCAGCAGCGGCAGACAGGATCAGCCCCAGCATTTT. Its translation is CASSGRQDQPQHF.

The DNA of the CDR3 is TGTGCCAGCAGCCAAGATGTACTAGAAGGTGAGCAGTTCTTC. Translating it yields CASSQDVLEGEQFF. The chain links TRBV4-2 to TRBJ2-1; the D gene is possibly TRBD2 (5 bases). The V end was cut by 0 bases, the J end by 9 bases, with 12 bases between. The length of the CDR3 is 14 residues. Germline values: CDR1 LGHNA, CDR2 YNFKEQ.

V usage is TRBV7-2 and J usage is TRBJ2-1; 8 bases line up with TRBD2. The V gene's germline CDR1 is SGHTA and CDR2 FQGNSA. The CDR3 consists of 14 residues. Trimming removed 5 bases from V and 8 bases from J; junction bases left unmatched: 8. CDR3 protein: CASSRGGATDEQFF. In DNA, the CDR3 is TGTGCCAGCAGCCGGGGGGGGGCCACCGATGAGCAGTTCTTC. The entire variable domain, with the rest obtained from reference TRBV7-2 and TRBJ2-1, is as follows: GAGVSQSPSNKVTEKGKDVELRCDPISGHTALYWYRQSLGQGLEFLIYFQGNSAPDKSGLPSDRFSAERTGGSVSTLTIQRTQQEDSAVYLCASSRGGATDEQFFGPGTRLTVL.

This clonotype came up a few times. V gene TRBV6-2 or TRBV6-3 combines with J gene TRBJ2-1, with a tentative D call TRBD1 (6 bases). Trimming stripped 5 bases from V and 5 bases from J, with 16 bases between. CDR3 length: 15 residues. The V gene's germline CDR1 is MNHEY and CDR2 SVGEGT. The CDR3 bases are TGTGCCAGCAGTAACTGGCAGGGGCAAAACAATGAGCAGTTCTTC. This gives the protein CASSNWQGQNNEQFF.

The chain recombines TRBV10-3 with TRBJ2-7; maybe TRBD2 (6 bases). Germline CDR1 reads ENHRY; CDR2 reads SYGVKD. Trimming took 11 bases from V and 5 from J, leaving 13 bases between them. CDR3 length: 11 amino acids. CDR3 in amino acids: CASGLRHEQYF. Written as DNA, the CDR3 is TGTGCCTCGGGACTTAGGCACGAGCAGTACTTC.